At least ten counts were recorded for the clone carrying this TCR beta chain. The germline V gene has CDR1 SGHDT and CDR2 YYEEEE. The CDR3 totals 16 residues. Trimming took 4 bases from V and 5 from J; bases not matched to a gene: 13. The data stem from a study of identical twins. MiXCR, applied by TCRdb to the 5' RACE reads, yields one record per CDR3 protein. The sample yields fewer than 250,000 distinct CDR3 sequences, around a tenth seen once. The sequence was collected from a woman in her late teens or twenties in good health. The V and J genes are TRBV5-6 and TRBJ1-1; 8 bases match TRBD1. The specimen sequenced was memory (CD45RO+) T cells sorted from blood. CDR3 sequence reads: CASSLFTGGVGTEAFF. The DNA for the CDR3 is TGTGCCAGCAGCCTTTTCACAGGGGGAGTAGGAACTGAAGCTTTCTTT.